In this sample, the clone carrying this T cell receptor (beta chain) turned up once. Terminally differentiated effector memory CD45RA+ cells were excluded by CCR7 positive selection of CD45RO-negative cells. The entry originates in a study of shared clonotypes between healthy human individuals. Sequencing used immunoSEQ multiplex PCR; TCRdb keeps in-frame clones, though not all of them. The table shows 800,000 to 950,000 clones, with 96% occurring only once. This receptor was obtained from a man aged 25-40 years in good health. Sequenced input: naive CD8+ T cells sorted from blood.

The DNA of the CDR3 is TGCGCCAGCAGCTTGGAAGTCTCTGGGGCCAACGTCCTGACTTTC. It encodes CASSLEVSGANVLTF. The rearrangement links TRBV5-1 to TRBJ2-6; D remains ambiguous. Germline CDR1 is SGHRS and CDR2 is YFSETQ. The CDR3 extends over 15 amino acids. The ends were cut back, 0 bases at V and 0 bases at J, with 4 bases in the middle.